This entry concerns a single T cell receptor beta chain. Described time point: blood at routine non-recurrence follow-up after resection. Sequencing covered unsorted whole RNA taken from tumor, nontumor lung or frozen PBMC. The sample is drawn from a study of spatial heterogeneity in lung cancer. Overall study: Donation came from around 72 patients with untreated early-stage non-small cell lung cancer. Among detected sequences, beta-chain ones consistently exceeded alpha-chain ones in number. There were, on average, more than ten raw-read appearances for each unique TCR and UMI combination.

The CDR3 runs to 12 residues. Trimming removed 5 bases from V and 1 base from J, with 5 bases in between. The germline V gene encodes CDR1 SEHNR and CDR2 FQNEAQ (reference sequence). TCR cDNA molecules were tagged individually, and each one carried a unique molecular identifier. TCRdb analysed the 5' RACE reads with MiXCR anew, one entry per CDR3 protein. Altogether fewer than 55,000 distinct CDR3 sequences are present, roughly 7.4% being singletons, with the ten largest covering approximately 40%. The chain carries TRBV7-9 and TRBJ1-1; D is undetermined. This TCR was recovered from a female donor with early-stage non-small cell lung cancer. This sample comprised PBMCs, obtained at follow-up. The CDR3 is CASSNTNTEAFF. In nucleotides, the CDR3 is TGTGCCAGCAGCAATACGAACACTGAAGCTTTCTTT.